The sequence of this T cell receptor beta chain was determined in a study of cytomegalovirus exposure and HLA in healthy donors. Overall study results and limits: Data from an earlier analysis indicated that most TCR beta V segments were productive either about 87% or about 30% of the time.

It was with 60 Vbeta and 13 Jbeta primers that the PCR ran. The assay was immunoSEQ multiplex PCR, and TCRdb's table has in-frame clones only and misses some. The table has approximately 200,000 clones, approximately 80% seen once; the top ten hold about 1.4%. As for this clone: Antigen unknown.

The TCR sequence derives from a girl aged 10 to 17 in good health and CMV-seronegative. Sequenced sample: PBMCs.

The CDR3 here is CSARFTYEQYF. The CDR3 DNA sequence: TGCAGTGCGAGGTTCACCTACGAGCAGTACTTC. V usage is TRBV20-1 and J usage is TRBJ2-7; D is unresolved. This CDR3 spans 11 amino acids. CDR1 is DFQATT, CDR2 SNEGSKA, per germline (reference sequence). The V gene lost 6 bases and the J gene lost 2 bases, with 8 bases spanning the gap.